These 23 T cell receptor beta chains came from one sample sequenced in a study of radiotherapy plus CTLA-4 blockade in lung cancer. Sequenced by immunoSEQ multiplex PCR; TCRdb stores in-frame clones only, minus some. Counted here are roughly 120,000 clones, approximately 80% occurring once; the ten biggest clones make up approximately 5.2%. This sample comprised peripheral blood, obtained from a patient treated with radiotherapy plus ipilimumab. Source of these receptors: a human donor with non-small cell lung cancer who had a partial response to radiotherapy plus ipilimumab.

The CDR3 DNA sequence: TGTGCCAGCAGTCCATACAGGGTCGCGGGAAACACCATATATTTT. Encoded protein: CASSPYRVAGNTIYF. The V call is TRBV28, the J call TRBJ1-3; TRBD1 is a possible D gene (6 bases). The CDR3 has 15 amino acids. Between the trimmed V and J ends, which lost 5 bases and 4 bases, there was a span of 15 bases. Germline V gene lookup returns CDR1 MDHEN and CDR2 SYDVKM.

The rearrangement uses TRBV5-1 and TRBJ2-6; a possible D gene is TRBD1 (6 bases). This CDR3 is 15 amino acids long. V dropped 5 bases and J dropped 0 bases, with 9 bases sitting between them. The germline V gene encodes CDR1 SGHRS and CDR2 YFSETQ. The CDR3 spells CASRPDSSGANVLTF. In nucleotides, the CDR3 is TGCGCCAGCAGGCCGGACAGCTCTGGGGCCAACGTCCTGACTTTC.

The chain joins TRBV7-2 to TRBJ1-1, with D unclear. This CDR3 has 13 amino acids. The germline V gene encodes CDR1 SGHTA and CDR2 FQGNSA. The germline V and J ends were trimmed by 5 bases and 4 bases, with 11 bases remaining between them. CDR3 protein: CASSPWTGTEAFF. The CDR3 DNA is TGTGCCAGCAGCCCGTGGACTGGCACTGAAGCTTTCTTT. The variable domain in full, completed from reference TRBV7-2 and TRBJ1-1, reads GAGVSQSPSNKVTEKGKDVELRCDPISGHTALYWYRQSLGQGLEFLIYFQGNSAPDKSGLPSDRFSAERTGGSVSTLTIQRTQQEDSAVYLCASSPWTGTEAFFGQGTRLTVV.

This clone was counted only a few times. This sequence joins TRBV4-1 and TRBJ2-7; 9 positions match TRBD1. The CDR3 totals 14 residues. V dropped 4 bases and J dropped 5; count of bases not matched to a gene: 6. CDR1 is MGHRA, CDR2 YSYEKL, per germline. DNA of the CDR3: TGCGCCAGCAGCCCCGGACAGGGGTCCCACGAGCAGTACTTC. It yields the protein CASSPGQGSHEQYF.

In its sample, this clone was seen a few times. The chain couples TRBV28 to TRBJ2-1; TRBD1 is a possible D gene (6 bases). The CDR3 contains 15 residues. Trimming took off 3 bases at V and 5 bases at J, with 14 bases between the two ends. Germline lookup yields CDR1 MDHEN and CDR2 SYDVKM. CDR3 bases: TGTGCCAGCAGTTTCACCGGGACAAATAACAATGAGCAGTTCTTC. Its protein product is CASSFTGTNNNEQFF. Combining the CDR3 with reference TRBV28 and TRBJ2-1 gives the whole variable domain DVKVTQSSRYLVKRTGEKVFLECVQDMDHENMFWYRQDPGLGLRLIYFSYDVKMKEKGDIPEGYSVSREKKERFSLILESASTNQTSMYLCASSFTGTNNNEQFFGPGTRLTVL.

CDR3 in DNA: TGTGCCATCACCCCGGGACAGGGGGCCAACACTGAAGCTTTCTTT. The encoded protein is CAITPGQGANTEAFF. The chain employs TRBV10-3 and TRBJ1-1; TRBD1 aligns across 12 bases. The V and J ends lost 7 bases and 2 bases, in that order; junction bases with no gene match: 5. CDR1 ENHRY and CDR2 SYGVKD come from the germline V gene. The CDR3 runs to 15 residues.

The chain joins TRBV10-3 to TRBJ1-1; the match to TRBD1 covers 7 bases. The CDR3 sequence is 14 residues long. Germline-derived CDR1 and CDR2 are ENHRY and SYGVKD. The V and J ends lost 0 bases and 8 bases, in that order; junction bases with no gene match: 6. In DNA, the CDR3 is TGTGCCATCAGTGAGTCCGCGGCAGGGGGGGAAGCTTTCTTT. It specifies CAISESAAGGEAFF.

This clone was seen only a few times. The gene calls are TRBV4-2 and TRBJ2-7, with TRBD2 identical over 7 bases. Trimming cost V 1 base and J 2 bases; bases outside gene matches: 17. Per the germline V gene, CDR1 is LGHNA and CDR2 is YNFKEQ. The CDR3 extends over 19 amino acids. CDR3 region: CASSQGTRGREWGAYEQYF. The CDR3 DNA reads as TGTGCCAGCAGCCAAGGCACGAGAGGGCGGGAGTGGGGTGCCTACGAGCAGTACTTC.

This clone was observed a handful of times. V is TRBV5-4 and J is TRBJ1-5, with unresolved D. V lost 0 bases to trimming and J lost 6 bases, with 10 bases between them. Germline CDR1 reads SGHNT; CDR2 reads YYREEE (reference sequence). CDR3 length equals 14 residues. The CDR3: CASSLAGTGQPQHF. The DNA of the CDR3 is TGTGCCAGCAGCTTGGCCGGCACGGGTCAGCCCCAGCATTTT.

This clone was seen only once. The genes are TRBV7-2 and TRBJ1-5; D not certain. Trimming took off 0 bases at V and 3 bases at J, with 6 bases between the two ends. The CDR3 length is 14 residues. Germline V gene lookup returns CDR1 SGHTA and CDR2 FQGNSA. CDR3 sequence reads: CASSLAGHNQPQHF. The DNA for the CDR3 is TGTGCCAGCAGCTTAGCGGGCCACAATCAGCCCCAGCATTTT. Full variable domain (outside the CDR3, taken from reference TRBV7-2 and TRBJ1-5): GAGVSQSPSNKVTEKGKDVELRCDPISGHTALYWYRQSLGQGLEFLIYFQGNSAPDKSGLPSDRFSAERTGGSVSTLTIQRTQQEDSAVYLCASSLAGHNQPQHFGDGTRLSIL.

The chain is built from TRBV10-2 and TRBJ2-2; D not resolved. Germline V gene lookup returns CDR1 WSHSY and CDR2 SAAADI. CDR3 size: 16 residues. V was clipped by 2 bases and J by 1 base, with 11 bases between them. The CDR3 DNA sequence: TGCGCCAGCAGTGAGGAGGTCCTCAAGAACACCGGGGAGCTGTTTTTT. As protein: CASSEEVLKNTGELFF.

The chain combines TRBV6-5 with TRBJ1-2; D is undetermined. The CDR3 is made up of 13 amino acids. Germline loops: CDR1 MNHEY, CDR2 SVGAGI. Trimming stripped 8 bases from V and 2 bases from J, with 12 bases between. The CDR3 sequence is CASRRPQNYGYTF. In nucleotides, the CDR3 is TGTGCCAGCCGCCGCCCCCAGAACTATGGCTACACCTTC.

The chain employs TRBV11-2 and TRBJ2-2, with a weak D call TRBD1 (6 bases). The CDR3 runs to 15 residues. Germline V gives CDR1 SGHAT, CDR2 FQNNGV. The V and J ends lost 6 bases and 3 bases respectively, with 14 bases between them. CDR3 in DNA: TGTGCCAGCAGTAGCCACAGGGCCGACACCGGGGAGCTGTTTTTT. Translated: CASSSHRADTGELFF.

The CDR3 spells CASSTQSGAGYGYTF. CDR3 coding DNA: TGTGCCAGCAGCACCCAATCAGGGGCAGGGTATGGCTACACCTTC. The chain joins TRBV11-2 to TRBJ1-2, with D possibly TRBD1 on 6 matching bases. There are 15 residues in the CDR3. Germline V gives CDR1 SGHAT, CDR2 FQNNGV. V was trimmed by 5 bases and J by 5 bases, leaving 18 bases between them.

The genes are TRBV11-3 and TRBJ2-5; 8 positions match TRBD1. Matching the DNA end better, TRBJ2-7 makes the J call doubtful. The CDR3 has 15 amino acids. The V gene's germline CDR1 is SGHNT and CDR2 YENEEA. This CDR3 is CASSAHPGQDYEQYF. In nucleotides, the CDR3 is TGTGCCAGCAGCGCGCACCCGGGACAGGACTACGAGCAGTACTTC.

V usage is TRBV18 and J usage is TRBJ2-1; maybe TRBD1 (5 bases). The CDR3 runs 16 residues. V lost 3 bases and J lost 3, with 15 bases in between. Germline CDR1 KGHSH, CDR2 LQKENI. Here the CDR3 reads CASSPRVDTLYNEQFF. The CDR3 DNA reads TGTGCCAGCTCACCTAGAGTGGACACCCTCTACAATGAGCAGTTCTTC.

Here the CDR3 DNA reads TGTGCCAGCAGCGACTACGGTGGGGAGAACACTGAAGCTTTCTTT. It is translated as CASSDYGGENTEAFF. The chain has TRBV2 and TRBJ1-1; D gene uncertain. This CDR3 spans 15 amino acids. Trimming took off 6 bases at V and 1 base at J, with 15 bases between the two ends. Germline values: CDR1 SNHLY, CDR2 FYNNEI.

This clone came up a few times. J is TRBJ2-3 and V is TRBV10-2, with TRBD2 matching over 16 bases. The CDR3 spans 18 residues. Per germline, CDR1 WSHSY and CDR2 SAAADI. Losses at the gene ends were 0 bases for V and 3 bases for J; bases not matched to a gene: 3. The CDR3 DNA is TGCGCCAGCAGTGAGTCGAGGGGACTAGCGGGAGGGACAGATACGCAGTATTTT. It is translated as CASSESRGLAGGTDTQYF.

This clone has only a few counts. The V and J genes are TRBV6-1 and TRBJ1-3; D is undetermined. Germline CDR1 MNHNS, CDR2 SASEGT. This CDR3 is 13 amino acids long. Trimming pared 8 bases from V and 1 base from J, leaving 9 bases between. This CDR3 is CASQTRSGNTIYF. The CDR3 bases are TGTGCCAGCCAAACCCGGTCTGGAAACACCATATATTTT.

The J gene is TRBJ1-5, the V gene TRBV28; the match to TRBD1 covers 8 bases. After removal of 5 bases from V and 1 base from J, the junction contained 4 bases not matched to a gene. Germline assignment: CDR1 MDHEN and CDR2 SYDVKM. CDR3 length: 15 residues. CDR3 protein: CASSLTGASNQPQHF. DNA for the CDR3: TGTGCCAGCAGTCTGACAGGGGCAAGCAATCAGCCCCAGCATTTT.

The chain recombines TRBV10-3 with TRBJ2-3; 10 bases are shared with TRBD1. The CDR3 spans 14 residues. V lost 5 bases to trimming and J lost 4 bases; unmatched junction nucleotides: 3. Germline loops: CDR1 ENHRY, CDR2 SYGVKD. CDR3 sequence reads: CAISWTGGPDTQYF. CDR3 DNA sequence: TGTGCCATCAGTTGGACAGGGGGGCCAGATACGCAGTATTTT.

This clone appeared once. Other DNA sequences in this specimen translate into the identical CDR3. The V gene is TRBV28, the J gene TRBJ2-2, with D unclear. The CDR3 has 12 residues. Per germline, CDR1 MDHEN and CDR2 SYDVKM. Trimming removed 8 bases from V and 6 bases from J, with 10 bases in between. In nucleotides, the CDR3 is TGTGCCAGCGGTACAGCACCCGGGGAGCTGTTTTTT. Translated: CASGTAPGELFF.

The V gene is TRBV9, the J gene TRBJ2-3; no reliable D call. V lost 0 bases, J lost 4 bases, and 12 bases lay in between. The germline gives CDR1 SGDLS, CDR2 YYNGEE. The CDR3 covers 15 residues. This CDR3 reads CASSVASTRADTQYF. In DNA, the CDR3 is TGTGCCAGCAGCGTAGCTAGTACCCGTGCAGATACGCAGTATTTT.